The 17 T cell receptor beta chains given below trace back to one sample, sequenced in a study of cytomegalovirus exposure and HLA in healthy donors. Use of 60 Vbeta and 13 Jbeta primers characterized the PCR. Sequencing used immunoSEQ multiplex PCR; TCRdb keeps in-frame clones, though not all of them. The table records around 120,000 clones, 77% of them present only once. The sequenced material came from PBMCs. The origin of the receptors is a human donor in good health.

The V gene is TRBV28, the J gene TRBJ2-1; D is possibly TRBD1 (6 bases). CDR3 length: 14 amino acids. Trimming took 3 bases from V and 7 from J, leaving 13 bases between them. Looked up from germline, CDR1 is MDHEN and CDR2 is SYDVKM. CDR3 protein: CASSLRVGANEQFF. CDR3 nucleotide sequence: TGTGCCAGCAGTTTGAGGGTGGGGGCTAATGAGCAGTTCTTC.

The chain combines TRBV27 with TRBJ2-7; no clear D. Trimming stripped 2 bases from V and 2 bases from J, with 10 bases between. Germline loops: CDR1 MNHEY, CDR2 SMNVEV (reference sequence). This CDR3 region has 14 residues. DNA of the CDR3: TGTGCCAGCAGTTTACGCAGGCAACCCTACGAGCAGTACTTC. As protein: CASSLRRQPYEQYF.

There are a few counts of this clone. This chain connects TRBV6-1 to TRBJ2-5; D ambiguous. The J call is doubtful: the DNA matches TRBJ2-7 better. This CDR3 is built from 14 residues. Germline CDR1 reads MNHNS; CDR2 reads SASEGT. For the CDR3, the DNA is TGTGCCAGCAGGAACCTATACCCCATCTACGAGCAGTACTTC. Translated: CASRNLYPIYEQYF.

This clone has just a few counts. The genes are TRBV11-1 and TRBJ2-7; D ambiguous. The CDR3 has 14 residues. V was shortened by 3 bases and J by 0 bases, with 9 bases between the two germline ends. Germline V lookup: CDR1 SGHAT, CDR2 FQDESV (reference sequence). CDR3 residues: CASSFHAVSYEQYF. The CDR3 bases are TGTGCCAGCAGCTTTCACGCGGTCTCCTACGAGCAGTACTTC. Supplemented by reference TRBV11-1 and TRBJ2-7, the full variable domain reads EAEVAQSPRYKITEKSQAVAFWCDPISGHATLYWYRQILGQGPELLVQFQDESVVDDSQLPKDRFSAERLKGVDSTLKIQPAELGDSAMYLCASSFHAVSYEQYFGPGTRLTVT.

The CDR3, as DNA: TGTGCCAGCAGCGTAGCTACCGCAGATACGCAGTATTTT. The encoded protein is CASSVATADTQYF. V is TRBV9 and J is TRBJ2-3; D not resolved. CDR1 and CDR2 (germline): SGDLS, YYNGEE. CDR3 length equals 13 residues. Trimming cost V 0 bases and J 4 bases, with 6 bases left between them. The entire variable domain, with the rest obtained from reference TRBV9 and TRBJ2-3, is as follows: DSGVTQTPKHLITATGQRVTLRCSPRSGDLSVYWYQQSLDQGLQFLIQYYNGEERAKGNILERFSAQQFPDLHSELNLSSLELGDSALYFCASSVATADTQYFGPGTRLTVL.

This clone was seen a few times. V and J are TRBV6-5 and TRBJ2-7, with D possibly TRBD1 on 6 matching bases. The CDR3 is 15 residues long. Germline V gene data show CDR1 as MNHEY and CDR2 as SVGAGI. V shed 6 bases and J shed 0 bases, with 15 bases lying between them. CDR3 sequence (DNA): TGTGCCAGCAGACCTCGGACAGACGCCTCCTACGAGCAGTACTTC. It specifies CASRPRTDASYEQYF.

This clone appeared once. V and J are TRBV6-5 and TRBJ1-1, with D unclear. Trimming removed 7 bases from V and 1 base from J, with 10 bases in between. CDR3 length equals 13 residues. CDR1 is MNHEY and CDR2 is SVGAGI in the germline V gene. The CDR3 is CASTPGRNTEAFF. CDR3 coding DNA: TGTGCCAGCACTCCTGGGCGGAACACTGAAGCTTTCTTT.

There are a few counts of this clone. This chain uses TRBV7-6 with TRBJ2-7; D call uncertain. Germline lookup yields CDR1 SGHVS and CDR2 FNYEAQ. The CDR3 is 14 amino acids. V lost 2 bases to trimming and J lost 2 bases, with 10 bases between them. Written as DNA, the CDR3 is TGTGCCAGCAGCTTAAATCCAGGTACCTACGAGCAGTACTTC. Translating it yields CASSLNPGTYEQYF.

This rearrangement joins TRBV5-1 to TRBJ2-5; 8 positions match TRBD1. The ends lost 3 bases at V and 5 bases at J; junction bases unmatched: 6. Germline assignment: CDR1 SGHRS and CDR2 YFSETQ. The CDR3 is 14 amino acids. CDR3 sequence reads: CASSSTGAGETQYF. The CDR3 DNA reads TGCGCCAGCAGCTCGACAGGGGCGGGGGAGACCCAGTACTTC.

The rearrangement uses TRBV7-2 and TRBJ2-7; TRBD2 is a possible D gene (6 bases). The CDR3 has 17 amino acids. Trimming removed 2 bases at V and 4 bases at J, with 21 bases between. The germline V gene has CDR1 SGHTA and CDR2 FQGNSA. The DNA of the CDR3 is TGTGCCAGCAGCTTAATGGGGGTTGGGCGGAGGGGATACGAGCAGTACTTC. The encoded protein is CASSLMGVGRRGYEQYF.

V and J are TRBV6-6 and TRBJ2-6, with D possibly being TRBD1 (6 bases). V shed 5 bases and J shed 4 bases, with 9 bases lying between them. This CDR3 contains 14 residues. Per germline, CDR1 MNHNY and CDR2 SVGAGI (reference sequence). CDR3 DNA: TGTGCCAGCAGTGGTGACAGGGGGGCCAACGTCCTGACTTTC. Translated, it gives CASSGDRGANVLTF.

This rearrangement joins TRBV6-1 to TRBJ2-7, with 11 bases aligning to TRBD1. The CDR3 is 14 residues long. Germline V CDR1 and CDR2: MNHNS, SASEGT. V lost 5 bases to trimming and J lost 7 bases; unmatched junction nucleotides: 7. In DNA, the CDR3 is TGTGCCAGCAGTCAGGACAGGGGGCTATGGGAGCAGTACTTC. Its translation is CASSQDRGLWEQYF.

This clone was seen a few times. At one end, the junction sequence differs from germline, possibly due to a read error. CDR3 sequence (DNA): TGTTCCAGCAGCCGTTACTCAAGTCACGAGCAGTACTTC. This sequence encodes CSSSRYSSHEQYF. This chain joins TRBV7-9 and TRBJ2-7, with D hard to call. Per germline, CDR1 SEHNR and CDR2 FQNEAQ (reference sequence). The CDR3 runs 13 residues.

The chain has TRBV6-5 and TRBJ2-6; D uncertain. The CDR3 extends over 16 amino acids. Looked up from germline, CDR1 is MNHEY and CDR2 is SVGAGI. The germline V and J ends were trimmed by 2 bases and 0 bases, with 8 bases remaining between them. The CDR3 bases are TGTGCCAGCAGTTACACCGCCTACTCTGGGGCCAACGTCCTGACTTTC. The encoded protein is CASSYTAYSGANVLTF.

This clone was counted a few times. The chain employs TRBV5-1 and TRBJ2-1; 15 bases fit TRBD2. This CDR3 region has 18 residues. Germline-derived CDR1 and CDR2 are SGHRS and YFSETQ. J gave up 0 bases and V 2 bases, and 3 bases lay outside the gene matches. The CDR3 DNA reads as TGCGCCAGCAGCTTAGGGACTAGCGGGAGGAGCTCCTACAATGAGCAGTTCTTC. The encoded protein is CASSLGTSGRSSYNEQFF.

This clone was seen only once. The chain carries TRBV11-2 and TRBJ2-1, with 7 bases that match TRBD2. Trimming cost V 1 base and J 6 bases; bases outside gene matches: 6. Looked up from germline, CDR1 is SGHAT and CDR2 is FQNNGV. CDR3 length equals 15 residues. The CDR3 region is CASSLAGAGVNEQFF. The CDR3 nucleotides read TGTGCCAGCAGCTTAGCTGGTGCGGGGGTCAATGAGCAGTTCTTC.

The chain's CDR3 is CASGQGPTGELFF. The CDR3 DNA follows: TGTGCCTCCGGACAGGGGCCAACCGGGGAGCTGTTTTTT. The chain links TRBV10-3 to TRBJ2-2; 9 positions agree with TRBD1. Losses at the gene ends were 11 bases for V and 5 bases for J; bases not matched to a gene: 6. From germline, CDR1 is ENHRY and CDR2 SYGVKD. The CDR3 length is 13 residues.